This TCR beta chain was retrieved from a study of cytomegalovirus exposure and HLA in healthy donors. Study-wide results and limits: Three CMV-associated chains proved CMV antigen-specific in vitro. While the bulk of TCR sequences proved rare, some public TCRs turned up in many donors.

It was with 60 Vbeta and 13 Jbeta primers that the PCR ran. Only in-frame clones appear in the TCRdb table, and some are missing; sequencing was by immunoSEQ multiplex PCR. The repertoire consists of just under 150,000 clones, with around 86% occurring once and the leading ten covering roughly 2.8%. On this clone itself: Its antigen is still unknown.

This CDR3 has 13 amino acids. Germline V gene data show CDR1 as LNHNV and CDR2 as YYDKDF (reference sequence). V lost 3 bases to trimming and J lost 8 bases; unmatched junction nucleotides: 3. The chain joins TRBV15 to TRBJ1-4, with 7 positions matching TRBD1. This TCR was sampled from a woman aged 25 to 39 in good health and CMV-seronegative. Material: PBMCs. This chain's CDR3 is CATSRSGGEKLFF. The CDR3 DNA follows: TGTGCCACCAGCAGGTCAGGGGGAGAAAAACTGTTTTTT. The full variable domain, with the rest looked up from reference TRBV15 and TRBJ1-4, is DAMVIQNPRYQVTQFGKPVTLSCSQTLNHNVMYWYQQKSSQAPKLLFHYYDKDFNNEADTPDNFQSRRPNTSFCFLDIRSPGLGDTAMYLCATSRSGGEKLFFGSGTQLSVL.